The following is a T cell receptor (beta chain) sequence with its context. Its cognate antigen is unknown. From the germline J gene comes the end of the CDR3, since the read stops 3 residues before it. V shed 6 bases and J 6 bases; nucleotides not matched to a gene: 11. The CDR3 runs to 15 residues. CDR1 and CDR2 from the germline V gene are DFQATT and SNEGSKA (reference sequence). Repertoires were generated with immunoSEQ multiplex PCR, while TCRdb's copy carries only in-frame clones and drops some. The record shows about 23,000 clones for this sample, with no singletons present. These data are taken from a study of T cell clonality in common variable immunodeficiency. Overall study results and limits: What drives increased CVID clonality needs T cell subpopulation sequencing. Fewer deletions and N-nucleotide insertions were reportedly seen in common variable immunodeficiency TCR beta sequences.

The rearrangement joins TRBV20-1 to TRBJ2-7; 13 bases are a match to TRBD2. This TCR was sampled from a human donor with common variable immunodeficiency. The sample taken for sequencing was peripheral blood mononuclear cells. CDR3 DNA (partial): TGCAGTGCACTAGCGGGAGGGACAGAATTTACCGAG. Its protein product is CSALAGGTEFTE. The whole CDR3 reads CSALAGGTEFTEQYF.